Here is one T cell receptor (beta chain) with its context. The PCR contained 60 Vbeta and 13 Jbeta primers. The table came from immunoSEQ multiplex PCR; TCRdb's copy has only in-frame clones and leaves some out. The repertoire holds some 100,000 clones, about 72% seen once, with roughly 5% in the top ten. The source of the sample is a study of cytomegalovirus exposure and HLA in healthy donors. Germline assignment: CDR1 MNHEY and CDR2 SVGAGI. V lost 4 bases, J lost 5 bases, and 7 bases stayed unmatched. The CDR3 length is 15 residues. V and J are TRBV6-5 and TRBJ2-7, with 11 bases matching TRBD1. This TCR derives from a man aged 50 or older in good health and CMV-seropositive. Sequencing input: PBMCs. The CDR3 reads CASSFRDRGVHEQYF. Here the CDR3 DNA reads TGTGCCAGCAGTTTCCGGGACAGGGGGGTGCACGAGCAGTACTTC.